Below, 23 T cell receptor beta chains from the same sample are listed, as sequenced in a study of memory CD4+ T cells and cytomegalovirus serostatus. The sort gate was single viable CD3+CD4+CD8-CD45RO+ cells for memory CD4+ T cells. The repertoire was sequenced with immunoSEQ multiplex PCR; TCRdb's copy has only in-frame clones and lacks some. Here the sample spans about 82,000 clones, more than 70% being singletons. What was sequenced was memory CD4+ T cells from blood. These receptors were collected from an adult in good health and CMV-seronegative.

The gene calls are TRBV5-4 and TRBJ2-3, with TRBD2 matching over 7 bases. The CDR3 extends over 19 amino acids. Germline V gene lookup returns CDR1 SGHNT and CDR2 YYREEE (reference sequence). After removal of 4 bases from V and 0 bases from J, the junction contained 17 bases not matched to a gene. CDR3 protein: CASSPSVTLAGLSTDTQYF. The CDR3 coding sequence is TGTGCCAGCAGCCCATCAGTTACCTTAGCGGGTCTTAGCACAGATACGCAGTATTTT.

The V gene is TRBV6-6, the J gene TRBJ2-5; 12 nucleotides line up with TRBD1. CDR1 is MNHNY and CDR2 is SVGAGI in the germline V gene (reference sequence). The CDR3 has 14 residues. V trimming: 6 bases; J trimming: 4 bases; junction bases outside the gene matches: 3. For the CDR3, the DNA is TGTGCCAGCAGCCGGGACAGGGGGCGAGAGACCCAGTACTTC. Translated, it gives CASSRDRGRETQYF.

The V and J genes are TRBV18 and TRBJ1-1, with D perhaps matching TRBD1 (5 bases). The CDR3 has 13 residues. Looked up from germline, CDR1 is KGHSH and CDR2 is LQKENI. Trimming took 3 bases from V and 8 from J, leaving 13 bases between them. The CDR3 DNA reads TGTGCCAGCTCACCCGGGGCGCAAGCAGAAGCTTTCTTT. Residues: CASSPGAQAEAFF. The variable domain in full, completed from reference TRBV18 and TRBJ1-1, reads NAGVMQNPRHLVRRRGQEARLRCSPMKGHSHVYWYRQLPEEGLKFMVYLQKENIIDESGMPKERFSAEFPKEGPSILRIQQVVRGDSAAYFCASSPGAQAEAFFGQGTRLTVV.

This clone was picked up many times. The sample has other DNA sequences that encode this CDR3 too. The V gene is TRBV27, the J gene TRBJ1-6; 8 nucleotides align to TRBD1. Germline V lookup: CDR1 MNHEY, CDR2 SMNVEV (reference sequence). V lost 5 bases to trimming and J lost 9 bases; unmatched junction nucleotides: 6. This CDR3 has 14 residues. CDR3 DNA: TGTGCCAGCAGTCGTGGACAGGGCGGTTCACCCCTCCACTTT. Translating it yields CASSRGQGGSPLHF.

The rearrangement joins TRBV19 to TRBJ1-4, with D unclear. The CDR3 has 13 amino acids. Germline V gene lookup returns CDR1 LNHDA and CDR2 SQIVND (reference sequence). Trimming left V 7 bases short and J 7 bases short, with 13 bases between. The CDR3 loop is CASNPRTSEKLFF. CDR3 in DNA: TGTGCCAGTAATCCGAGGACGAGTGAAAAACTGTTTTTT.

The rearrangement links TRBV28 to TRBJ1-4, with D possibly matching TRBD1 (6 bases). Trimming left V 2 bases short and J 7 bases short, with 11 bases between. Germline V gene data show CDR1 as MDHEN and CDR2 as SYDVKM. The CDR3 has 14 residues. In nucleotides, the CDR3 is TGTGCCAGCAGTTTAATCGGCAGGGGTGAAAAACTGTTTTTT. Translation gives CASSLIGRGEKLFF.

V is TRBV7-2 and J is TRBJ1-1; D uncertain. This CDR3 is built from 14 residues. Germline lookup yields CDR1 SGHTA and CDR2 FQGNSA. Trimming left V 8 bases short and J 7 bases short, with 20 bases between. The CDR3 coding sequence is TGTGCCAGCGCTAGGGAAGGTTCGGGTGGTGAAGCTTTCTTT. Translated, it gives CASAREGSGGEAFF.

The chain couples TRBV4-1 to TRBJ2-7; D not resolved. V dropped 1 base and J dropped 3 bases, with 13 bases sitting between them. The CDR3 is 15 residues long. The germline gives CDR1 MGHRA, CDR2 YSYEKL. CDR3 residues: CASSQAAFFLYEQYF. The DNA for the CDR3 is TGCGCCAGCAGCCAAGCAGCTTTTTTCCTCTACGAGCAGTACTTC.

The V and J genes are TRBV6-6 and TRBJ2-7, with no clear D. Per the germline V gene, CDR1 is MNHNY and CDR2 is SVGAGI (reference sequence). The CDR3 totals 16 residues. Trimming left V 2 bases short and J 7 bases short, with 21 bases between. CDR3 amino acids: CASSYPSSNPLGEQYF. CDR3 sequence (DNA): TGTGCCAGCAGTTACCCCTCCTCAAACCCGTTGGGAGAGCAGTACTTC.

The chain employs TRBV5-1 and TRBJ2-7; the D gene is possibly TRBD2 (5 bases). Trimming removed 4 bases from V and 7 bases from J, with 15 bases in between. Germline lookup yields CDR1 SGHRS and CDR2 YFSETQ. The CDR3 totals 13 residues. DNA of the CDR3: TGCGCCAGCAGCACCCTCGGACGGACTGAGCAGTACTTC. Translation gives CASSTLGRTEQYF.

The gene calls are TRBV6-5 and TRBJ1-4, with 7 bases fitting TRBD1. Trimming at V came to 0 bases and at J to 8 bases, leaving 6 bases not matched to a gene. CDR1 and CDR2 from the germline V gene are MNHEY and SVGAGI. The CDR3 spans 15 residues. The CDR3 sequence is CASSYSDRPQEKLFF. The CDR3 nucleotides read TGTGCCAGCAGTTACTCGGACAGGCCACAGGAAAAACTGTTTTTT.

The chain has TRBV30 and TRBJ1-5; D not certain. Trimming pared 1 base from V and 3 bases from J, leaving 7 bases between. Germline loops: CDR1 GTSNPN, CDR2 SVGIG (reference sequence). The CDR3 consists of 13 residues. The CDR3 protein is CAWSERVNQPQHF. CDR3 in DNA: TGTGCCTGGAGTGAGAGGGTCAATCAGCCCCAGCATTTT.

The chain joins TRBV19 to TRBJ2-7; tentative D call: TRBD2 (5 bases). The germline CDR1 and CDR2 sequences are LNHDA and SQIVND (reference sequence). CDR3 length equals 14 residues. Trimming left V 5 bases short and J 3 bases short, with 14 bases between. DNA for the CDR3: TGTGCCAGTAGTTCTGGAGGAGTTCTCTACGAGCAGTACTTC. Its protein product is CASSSGGVLYEQYF.

J is TRBJ2-7 and V is TRBV5-1; 12 bases fit TRBD1. The junction had 8 bases not matched to a gene; V was cut back by 2 bases and J by 5 bases. The CDR3 consists of 16 residues. CDR1 and CDR2 (germline): SGHRS, YFSETQ. CDR3 protein: CASSLGTGGAWNEQYF. For the CDR3, the DNA is TGCGCCAGCAGCTTAGGGACAGGGGGCGCATGGAACGAGCAGTACTTC.

The chain recombines TRBV5-4 with TRBJ1-1, with no clear D. The CDR3 runs to 11 residues. V lost 3 bases to trimming and J lost 7 bases, with 7 bases between them. Germline-derived CDR1 and CDR2 are SGHNT and YYREEE (reference sequence). The DNA of the CDR3 is TGTGCCAGCAGCTCTCAAATTGAAGCTTTCTTT. Translated, it gives CASSSQIEAFF.

V and J are TRBV5-4 and TRBJ2-2, with D unresolved. This CDR3 contains 15 residues. Looked up from germline, CDR1 is SGHNT and CDR2 is YYREEE (reference sequence). Trimming took off 3 bases at V and 0 bases at J, with 9 bases between the two ends. CDR3 protein: CASSSKTTNTGELFF. CDR3 coding DNA: TGTGCCAGCAGCTCCAAGACAACGAACACCGGGGAGCTGTTTTTT.

V gene TRBV11-2 combines with J gene TRBJ2-1, with 9 bases fitting TRBD2. This CDR3 has 14 residues. Trimming cost V 3 bases and J 8 bases; bases outside gene matches: 5. Germline CDR1 is SGHAT and CDR2 is FQNNGV. The CDR3 protein is CASSLAGGLDEQFF. The CDR3 nucleotides read TGTGCCAGCAGCTTGGCGGGGGGGCTGGATGAGCAGTTCTTC.

The gene calls are TRBV5-6 and TRBJ1-1, with D tentatively TRBD1 (5 bases). Trimming removed 2 bases at V and 6 bases at J, with 14 bases between. The CDR3 is made up of 14 amino acids. Germline V gene lookup returns CDR1 SGHDT and CDR2 YYEEEE. CDR3 DNA: TGTGCCAGCAGCTTTGACAGAAGGCGGGCTGAAGCTTTCTTT. It codes for CASSFDRRRAEAFF. Full variable domain (outside the CDR3, taken from reference TRBV5-6 and TRBJ1-1): DAGVTQSPTHLIKTRGQQVTLRCSPKSGHDTVSWYQQALGQGPQFIFQYYEEEERQRGNFPDRFSGHQFPNYSSELNVNALLLGDSALYLCASSFDRRRAEAFFGQGTRLTVV.

This clone has just one count. This sequence joins TRBV7-6 and TRBJ1-6, with D possibly being TRBD1 (6 bases). The CDR3 totals 14 residues. Germline CDR1 and CDR2: SGHVS and FNYEAQ. The V end was cut by 7 bases, the J end by 8 bases, with 15 bases between. In DNA form, the CDR3 reads TGTGCCAGCACCCCCGACGGGGGGCATTCACCCCTCCACTTT. It specifies CASTPDGGHSPLHF.

The chain combines TRBV7-2 with TRBJ1-1; TRBD1 aligns across 10 bases. CDR3 size: 14 residues. In germline, CDR1 is SGHTA, CDR2 FQGNSA. V dropped 7 bases and J dropped 6; count of bases not matched to a gene: 8. The CDR3 region has the DNA TGTGCCAGCACCCGGACAGGGGGGGATGCTGAAGCTTTCTTT. Translating gives CASTRTGGDAEAFF.

The genes are TRBV11-2 and TRBJ1-2; 7 bases line up with TRBD1. There are 13 residues in the CDR3. Germline loops: CDR1 SGHAT, CDR2 FQNNGV. The V segment lost 1 base and the J segment 7 bases; nucleotides outside the gene matches: 3. CDR3: CASSLAEGAGYTF. The CDR3 nucleotides read TGTGCCAGCAGCTTAGCTGAGGGGGCTGGCTACACCTTC.

The chain carries TRBV15 and TRBJ1-1, with D perhaps TRBD1 (6 bases). Germline V lookup: CDR1 LNHNV, CDR2 YYDKDF (reference sequence). V was clipped by 1 base and J by 0 bases, with 12 bases between them. The CDR3 runs to 16 residues. The CDR3 loop is CATSRGRDKMNTEAFF. In DNA, the CDR3 is TGTGCCACCAGCAGAGGTCGGGACAAGATGAACACTGAAGCTTTCTTT.

The chain carries TRBV9 and TRBJ1-3; D is unclear. Germline loops: CDR1 SGDLS, CDR2 YYNGEE. V was pared by 2 bases and J by 0 bases, with 9 bases between. The CDR3 sequence is 15 residues long. The CDR3 protein is CASSVDGSSGNTIYF. The CDR3 DNA is TGTGCCAGCAGCGTCGACGGATCCTCTGGAAACACCATATATTTT.